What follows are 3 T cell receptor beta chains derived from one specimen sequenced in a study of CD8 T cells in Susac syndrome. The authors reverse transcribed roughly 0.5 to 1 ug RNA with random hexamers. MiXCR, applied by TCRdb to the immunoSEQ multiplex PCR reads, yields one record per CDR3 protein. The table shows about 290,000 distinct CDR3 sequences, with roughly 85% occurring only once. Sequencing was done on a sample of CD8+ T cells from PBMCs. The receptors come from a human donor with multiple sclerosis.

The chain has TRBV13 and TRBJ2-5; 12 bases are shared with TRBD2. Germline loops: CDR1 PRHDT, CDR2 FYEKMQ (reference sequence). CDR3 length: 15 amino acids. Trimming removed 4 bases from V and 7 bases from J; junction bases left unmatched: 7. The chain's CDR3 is CASSSRTSGIRTQYF. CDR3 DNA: TGTGCCAGCAGCTCGCGGACTAGCGGGATAAGGACCCAGTACTTC.

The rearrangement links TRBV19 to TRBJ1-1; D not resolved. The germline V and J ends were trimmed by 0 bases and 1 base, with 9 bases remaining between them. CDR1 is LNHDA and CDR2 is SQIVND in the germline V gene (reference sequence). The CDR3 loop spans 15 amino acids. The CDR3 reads CASSIERYANTEAFF. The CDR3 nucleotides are TGTGCCAGTAGTATAGAGAGGTACGCGAACACTGAAGCTTTCTTT.

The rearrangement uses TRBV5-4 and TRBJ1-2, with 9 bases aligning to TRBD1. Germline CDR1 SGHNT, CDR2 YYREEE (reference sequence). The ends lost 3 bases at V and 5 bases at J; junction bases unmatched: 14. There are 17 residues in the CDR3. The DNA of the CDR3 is TGTGCCAGCAGCTCTCTGGGACAGGGAAGAGAAAGATATGGCTACACCTTC. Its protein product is CASSSLGQGRERYGYTF.